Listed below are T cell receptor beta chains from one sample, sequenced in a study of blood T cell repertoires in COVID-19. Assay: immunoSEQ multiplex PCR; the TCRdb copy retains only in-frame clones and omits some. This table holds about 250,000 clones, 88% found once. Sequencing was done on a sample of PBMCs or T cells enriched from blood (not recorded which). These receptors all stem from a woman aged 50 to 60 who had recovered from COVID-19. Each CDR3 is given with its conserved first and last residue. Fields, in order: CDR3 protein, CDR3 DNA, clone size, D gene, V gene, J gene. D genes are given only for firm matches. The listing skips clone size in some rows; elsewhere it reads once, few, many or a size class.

CASSSTSFSEQYF,TGTGCCAGCAGCTCGACTAGTTTCTCCGAGCAGTACTTC,.,.,TRBV5-4,TRBJ2-7
CASSSPDSRTEAFF,TGTGCCAGCAGTTCTCCGGACAGCCGCACTGAAGCTTTCTTT,.,.,TRBV28,TRBJ1-1
CASSSLGGANYGYTF,TGTGCCAGCAGCTCTTTGGGGGGAGCTAACTATGGCTACACCTTC,once,.,TRBV28,TRBJ1-2
CASRRTVQETQYF,TGTGCCAGCAGAAGGACAGTCCAAGAGACCCAGTACTTC,.,.,TRBV5-4,TRBJ2-5
CASSFGPQTDGNTIYF,TGTGCCAGCAGTTTCGGGCCCCAGACAGATGGAAACACCATATATTTT,.,.,TRBV27,TRBJ1-3
CASSFGQGGGQETQYF,TGTGCCAGTAGCTTCGGACAGGGAGGGGGACAAGAGACCCAGTACTTC,once,.,TRBV19,TRBJ2-5
CASSLRGWIYEQYF,TGTGCCAGCAGCTTACGCGGCTGGATCTACGAGCAGTACTTC,.,.,TRBV7-2,TRBJ2-7
CASSLGDTPAFF,TGTGCCAGCAGCTTAGGGGACACCCCAGCTTTCTTT,.,.,TRBV7-3,TRBJ1-1
CASSGYGTSGTDTQYF,TGTGCCAGCAGCGGATATGGGACTAGCGGCACAGATACGCAGTATTTT,.,TRBD2,TRBV28,TRBJ2-3
CSATLDGRDREDGYTF,TGCAGCGCAACTTTGGACGGCCGGGACAGGGAGGATGGCTACACCTTC,.,TRBD1,TRBV29-1,TRBJ1-2
CASSFQGGLDYNEQFF,TGTGCCAGCAGCTTCCAGGGGGGTTTAGACTACAATGAGCAGTTCTTC,.,.,TRBV7-9,TRBJ2-1
CASSLIAGTGGFITEAFF,TGTGCCAGCAGTTTAATCGCCGGGACAGGGGGCTTCATCACTGAAGCTTTCTTT,.,TRBD1,TRBV27,TRBJ1-1
CASRGQGDGYTF,TGTGCCAGTAGGGGACAGGGCGATGGCTACACCTTC,.,TRBD1,TRBV19,TRBJ1-2
CASSPHLAGKFEQYF,TGTGCCAGCAGCCCGCACCTAGCGGGAAAGTTCGAGCAGTACTTC,few,TRBD2,TRBV7-2,TRBJ2-7
CAISGREDRGYTGELFF,TGTGCCATCAGTGGCCGGGAGGACAGGGGGTACACCGGGGAGCTGTTTTTT,.,TRBD1,TRBV10-3,TRBJ2-2
CASRQGQGTEAFF,TGTGCCAGCAGACAGGGTCAGGGCACTGAAGCTTTCTTT,.,.,TRBV3-1/TRBV3-2,TRBJ1-1
CASSLAGQKWFF,TGTGCCAGCAGCTTAGCGGGACAGAAGTGGTTCTTC,.,TRBD1,TRBV7-8,TRBJ2-1
CASSYPMGDEQFF,TGTGCCAGCAGTTATCCTATGGGAGATGAGCAGTTCTTC,.,.,TRBV12-3/TRBV12-4,TRBJ2-1
CASSLGGQGSQYF,TGTGCCAGCAGCTTAGGGGGACAGGGGTCGCAGTATTTT,.,TRBD1,TRBV7-9,TRBJ2-3
CASGGRSYEQYF,TGTGCCAGCGGCGGGAGGTCCTACGAGCAGTACTTC,.,TRBD2,TRBV7-9,TRBJ2-7
CASRVGTANTGELFF,TGTGCCAGCAGGGTCGGGACAGCGAACACCGGGGAGCTGTTTTTT,.,TRBD1,TRBV27,TRBJ2-2
CASSPGQGANGYTF,TGTGCCAGCAGCCCTGGACAGGGGGCAAATGGCTACACCTTC,.,TRBD1,TRBV7-3,TRBJ1-2
CASSGDRGIHGYTF,TGTGCCAGCAGTGGGGACAGGGGGATCCATGGCTACACCTTC,few,TRBD1,TRBV27,TRBJ1-2
CSVEGTGGTYGYTF,TGCAGCGTTGAAGGCACAGGGGGAACCTATGGCTACACCTTC,.,TRBD1,TRBV29-1,TRBJ1-2
CASSPTSGSNDEQFF,TGTGCCAGCAGCCCGACTAGCGGGAGTAACGATGAGCAGTTCTTC,.,TRBD2,TRBV7-8,TRBJ2-1
CASSARTGAYNEQFF,TGTGCCAGCAGCGCCCGGACAGGGGCCTACAATGAGCAGTTCTTC,.,TRBD1,TRBV7-2,TRBJ2-1
CASSRGQFYGYTF,TGTGCCAGCAGTCGAGGACAGTTCTATGGCTACACCTTC,.,.,TRBV12-3/TRBV12-4,TRBJ1-2
CASSLRDRGRGTEAFF,TGTGCCAGCAGCTTGAGGGACAGGGGTAGGGGCACTGAAGCTTTCTTT,.,TRBD1,TRBV5-6,TRBJ1-1
CASSQAGADSNQPQHF,TGTGCCAGCAGCCAGGCGGGGGCCGATAGCAATCAGCCCCAGCATTTT,.,.,TRBV11-2,TRBJ1-5
CSAIDRTHNQPQHF,TGCAGTGCTATTGACAGAACCCACAATCAGCCCCAGCATTTT,few,.,TRBV20-1,TRBJ1-5
CASSTLAGRYNEQFF,TGTGCCAGTAGTACTCTCGCGGGAAGGTACAATGAGCAGTTCTTC,once,.,TRBV19,TRBJ2-1
CASSPRTSGTTDTQYF,TGTGCCAGCAGCCCGAGGACTAGCGGGACTACAGATACGCAGTATTTT,once,TRBD2,TRBV7-8,TRBJ2-3
CASNDRGLNEQYF,TGTGCCAGCAACGACAGGGGGCTCAACGAGCAGTACTTC,once,TRBD1,TRBV28,TRBJ2-7
CASRVTQGNEQFF,TGTGCCAGCAGGGTAACCCAGGGGAATGAGCAGTTCTTC,.,.,TRBV7-9,TRBJ2-1
CASSYVLGNTIYF,TGTGCCAGCAGTTACGTCCTTGGAAACACCATATATTTT,few,.,TRBV6-5,TRBJ1-3
CATSRGDQTSGDSQFF,TGTGCCACCAGCAGAGGCGATCAGACTAGCGGGGATTCTCAGTTCTTC,.,TRBD2,TRBV15,TRBJ2-1
CASSFRLKSGSPSDTQYF,TGTGCCAGCAGCTTCCGGTTGAAAAGCGGGAGCCCCAGCGATACGCAGTATTTT,.,TRBD2,TRBV13,TRBJ2-3
CASSLLPGQGNYGYTF,TGTGCCAGCAGTCTCCTCCCCGGACAGGGGAACTATGGCTACACCTTC,.,TRBD1,TRBV7-9,TRBJ1-2
CASSFRGGYGYTF,TGTGCCAGCAGTTTCAGGGGCGGCTATGGCTACACCTTC,once,.,TRBV27,TRBJ1-2
CASSATWDRTYNEQFF,TGTGCCAGCAGCGCCACCTGGGACAGGACCTACAATGAGCAGTTCTTC,.,TRBD1,TRBV9,TRBJ2-1
CASSLGGSSGNTIYF,TGTGCCAGCAGTTTAGGGGGGAGCTCTGGAAACACCATATATTTT,.,.,TRBV28,TRBJ1-3
CASSSPGTAYGYTF,TGTGCCAGCAGTTCCCCCGGGACAGCGTATGGCTACACCTTC,.,TRBD1,TRBV6-2/TRBV6-3,TRBJ1-2
CATSERQFTGELFF,TGTGCCACCAGTGAAAGACAGTTCACCGGGGAGCTGTTTTTT,.,.,TRBV24-1,TRBJ2-2
CSGGLDQGEQFF,TGCAGCGGCGGACTAGATCAAGGTGAGCAGTTCTTC,.,TRBD2,TRBV29-1,TRBJ2-1
CASGRTTNEKLFF,TGTGCCAGCGGCAGAACAACTAATGAAAAACTGTTTTTT,.,.,TRBV6-5,TRBJ1-4
CASSSGGQRSSGRTDTQYF,TGTGCCAGTAGCTCAGGCGGGCAGAGATCGAGCGGGCGCACAGATACGCAGTATTTT,.,.,TRBV19,TRBJ2-3
CSSRHLDTEAFF,TGCAGCTCCAGGCACTTGGACACTGAAGCTTTCTTT,.,.,TRBV29-1,TRBJ1-1
CASSLLAGYEQYF,TGTGCCAGCAGCTTACTGGCTGGCTACGAGCAGTACTTC,.,.,TRBV7-3,TRBJ2-7
CATEGRVGQPQHF,TGTGCCACGGAGGGGAGGGTTGGCCAGCCCCAGCATTTT,.,.,TRBV7-9,TRBJ1-5
CASSPPGQGYEQYF,TGTGCCAGCTCACCACCGGGACAGGGCTACGAGCAGTACTTC,.,TRBD1,TRBV18,TRBJ2-7
CASSYSGATSYNEQFF,TGCGCCAGCAGCTATAGCGGGGCGACCTCCTACAATGAGCAGTTCTTC,.,TRBD2,TRBV5-1,TRBJ2-1
CASGSSGRAGSNEQFF,TGTGCCAGCGGTTCGAGCGGGAGGGCTGGGAGCAATGAGCAGTTCTTC,once,TRBD2,TRBV2,TRBJ2-1
CASSLTPDTEAFF,TGTGCCAGCAGCTTGACGCCGGACACTGAAGCTTTCTTT,.,.,TRBV5-8,TRBJ1-1
CASSLAKTGGAEAFF,TGTGCCAGCAGCTTAGCAAAGACAGGGGGTGCTGAAGCTTTCTTT,once,TRBD1,TRBV7-2,TRBJ1-1
CASSGIGQGVDEQYF,TGTGCCAGCAGCGGCATCGGACAGGGTGTCGACGAGCAGTACTTC,.,TRBD1,TRBV9,TRBJ2-7